This T cell receptor beta chain was identified in a study of cytomegalovirus exposure and HLA in healthy donors. Whole-study findings and limits: Both high specificity and high sensitivity reportedly marked the classifier's diagnosis of cytomegalovirus status. Associated with cytomegalovirus, according to the listing, were about 160 TCR beta chains.

Some clones are missing from TCRdb's copy, which holds only in-frame ones; the method was immunoSEQ multiplex PCR. This repertoire shows about 170,000 clones, 85% to 90% found once; its top ten account for about a tenth. Germline V gene lookup returns CDR1 DFQATT and CDR2 SNEGSKA (reference sequence). This CDR3 is 11 amino acids long. V lost 7 bases and J lost 3, with 9 bases in between. This clone occurred a few times. The antigen is undetermined. Input material: PBMCs. This chain connects TRBV20-1 to TRBJ1-2; D gene uncertain. This TCR was sampled from a woman aged 18-29 years in good health and CMV-seropositive. As DNA, the CDR3 is TGCAGTGGGCAGGAGGACTATGGCTACACCTTC. Protein product: CSGQEDYGYTF.